This T cell receptor (beta chain) was found in a study of cytotoxic CD8 clonotypes in ibrutinib-treated CLL. For the study at large: In all, more than ten patients were relapsed/refractory, fewer than 16 were treatment-naive and 17 were IGHV unmutated. Findings and caveats of the study: Clonality showed a rise at ibrutinib response that reversed toward baseline at progression. Public clonotypes, an uncommon group, contracted or remained stable on treatment. Progressing and sustained-remission patients had different sampling times.

The assay was immunoSEQ multiplex PCR, and TCRdb's table has in-frame clones only and misses some. Among roughly 300,000 clones listed, 60% to 80% were seen once. Turning to this clone: Its antigen remains unknown.

The CDR3 is 14 residues long. Germline lookup yields CDR1 SGHRS and CDR2 YFSETQ. V lost 0 bases and J lost 6; bases outside the gene matches: 4. Sequenced here: PBMCs, sampled at disease progression, from a patient treated with ibrutinib. The receptor's source is a human donor with chronic lymphocytic leukemia. V gene TRBV5-1 combines with J gene TRBJ2-7; 9 bases are shared with TRBD1. DNA of the CDR3: TGCGCCAGCAGCTTGGGGACAGGGGCGGCCGAGCAGTACTTC. Translation: CASSLGTGAAEQYF. The whole variable domain, remainder taken from reference TRBV5-1 and TRBJ2-7, is KAGVTQTPRYLIKTRGQQVTLSCSPISGHRSVSWYQQTPGQGLQFLFEYFSETQRNKGNFPGRFSGRQFSNSRSEMNVSTLELGDSALYLCASSLGTGAAEQYFGPGTRLTVT.